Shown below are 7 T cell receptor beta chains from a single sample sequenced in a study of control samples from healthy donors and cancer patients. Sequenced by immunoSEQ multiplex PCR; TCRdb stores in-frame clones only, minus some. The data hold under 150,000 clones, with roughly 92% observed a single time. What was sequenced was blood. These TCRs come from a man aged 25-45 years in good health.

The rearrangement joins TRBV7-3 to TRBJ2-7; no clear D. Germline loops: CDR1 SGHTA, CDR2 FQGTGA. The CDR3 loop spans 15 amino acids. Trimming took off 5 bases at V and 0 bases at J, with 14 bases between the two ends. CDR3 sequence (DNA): TGTGCCAGCAGCCTCTCCGTCGCGGACTCCTACGAGCAGTACTTC. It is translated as CASSLSVADSYEQYF.

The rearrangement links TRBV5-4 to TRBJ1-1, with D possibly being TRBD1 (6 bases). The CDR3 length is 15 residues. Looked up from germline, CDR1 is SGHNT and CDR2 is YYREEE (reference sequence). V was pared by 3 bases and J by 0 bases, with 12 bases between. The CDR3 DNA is TGTGCCAGCAGCTCCGGACAGACCATGAACACTGAAGCTTTCTTT. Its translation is CASSSGQTMNTEAFF.

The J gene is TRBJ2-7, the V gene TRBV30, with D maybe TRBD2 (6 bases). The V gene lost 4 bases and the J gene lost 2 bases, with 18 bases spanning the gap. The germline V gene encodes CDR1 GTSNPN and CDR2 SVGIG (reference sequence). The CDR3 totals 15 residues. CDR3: CAWTYADYPPYEQYF. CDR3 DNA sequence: TGTGCCTGGACTTACGCGGACTACCCCCCCTACGAGCAGTACTTC. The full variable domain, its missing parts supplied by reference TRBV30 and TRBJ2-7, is SQTIHQWPATLVQPVGSPLSLECTVEGTSNPNLYWYRQAAGRGLQLLFYSVGIGQISSEVPQNLSASRPQDRQFILSSKKLLLSDSGFYLCAWTYADYPPYEQYFGPGTRLTVT.

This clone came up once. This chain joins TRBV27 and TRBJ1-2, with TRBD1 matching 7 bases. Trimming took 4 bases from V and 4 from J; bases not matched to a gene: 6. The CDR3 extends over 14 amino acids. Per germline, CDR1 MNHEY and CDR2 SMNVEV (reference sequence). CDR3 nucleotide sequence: TGTGCCAGCAGTTATAACAGGGGCTCCTATGGCTACACCTTC. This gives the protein CASSYNRGSYGYTF.

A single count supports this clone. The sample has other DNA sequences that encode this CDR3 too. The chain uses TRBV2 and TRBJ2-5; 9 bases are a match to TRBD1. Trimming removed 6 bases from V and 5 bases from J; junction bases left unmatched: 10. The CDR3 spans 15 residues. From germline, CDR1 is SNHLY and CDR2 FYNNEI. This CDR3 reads CASRPDRGRGETQYF. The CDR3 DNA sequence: TGTGCCAGCAGACCAGACAGGGGGAGGGGGGAGACCCAGTACTTC.

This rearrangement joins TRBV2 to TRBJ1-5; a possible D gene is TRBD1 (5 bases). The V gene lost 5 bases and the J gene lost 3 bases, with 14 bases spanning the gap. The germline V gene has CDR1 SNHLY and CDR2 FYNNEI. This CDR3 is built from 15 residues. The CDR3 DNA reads TGTGCCAGCAGTCCCCTTAGACAGCTCAATCAGCCCCAGCATTTT. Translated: CASSPLRQLNQPQHF.

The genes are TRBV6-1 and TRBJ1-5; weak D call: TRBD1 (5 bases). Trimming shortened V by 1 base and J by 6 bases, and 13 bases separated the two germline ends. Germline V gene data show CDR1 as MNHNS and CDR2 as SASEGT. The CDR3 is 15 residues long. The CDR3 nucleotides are TGTGCCAGCAGTGAAGGGACAACCGGGAGTCAGCCCCAGCATTTT. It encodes CASSEGTTGSQPQHF.